A selection of T cell receptor beta chains follows, all from one sample in a study of T cell clones after liver transplantation. Some clones are missing from TCRdb's copy, which holds only in-frame ones; the method was immunoSEQ multiplex PCR. The table shows roughly 19,000 clones, with 85% to 90% occurring only once. The material sequenced was CD8+ T cells from blood, taken about 46 months after liver transplant. The receptors derive from a human patient who received a liver transplant. Among the T cells, some may be from the graft donor. CDR3s include the opening cysteine and the closing phenylalanine or tryptophan. D genes are given only for firm matches. Only some rows state a clone size, as once, few, many or a class for expanded clones.

abundance,v_gene,j_gene,d_gene,CDR3aa,CDR3nt
-,TRBV2,TRBJ2-7,TRBD2,CASTGLASYEQYF,TGTGCCAGCACTGGACTAGCGAGTTACGAGCAGTACTTC
-,TRBV14,TRBJ2-7,TRBD1,CASSPENTGGLNEQYF,TGTGCCAGCAGCCCCGAGAATACAGGGGGCTTGAACGAGCAGTACTTC
-,TRBV28,TRBJ1-3,-,CASSLAGTGNTIYF,TGTGCCAGCAGTTTAGCGGGGACTGGAAACACCATATATTTT
-,TRBV29-1,TRBJ1-2,-,CSTRGQLGYTF,TGCAGCACAAGAGGGCAATTAGGCTACACCTTC
-,TRBV13,TRBJ2-1,-,CASSLEGGIEQFF,TGTGCCAGCAGCTTAGAAGGCGGGATTGAGCAGTTCTTC
once,TRBV28,TRBJ2-7,TRBD2,CASRASGTHEQYF,TGTGCCAGCAGGGCTAGCGGGACCCACGAGCAGTACTTC
-,TRBV6-1,TRBJ2-7,-,CASSEVSYEQYF,TGTGCCAGCAGTGAAGTGTCCTACGAGCAGTACTTC
once,TRBV5-4,TRBJ2-5,TRBD2,CASSSLLGLGYQETQYF,TGTGCCAGCAGCTCGCTCCTAGGACTAGGGTACCAAGAGACCCAGTACTTC
-,TRBV30,TRBJ2-7,TRBD2,CAWSVREGLYEQYF,TGTGCCTGGAGTGTAAGGGAGGGCCTCTACGAGCAGTACTTC
-,TRBV30,TRBJ1-2,-,CAWSLGGAWYGYTF,TGTGCCTGGAGTTTGGGGGGCGCTTGGTATGGCTACACCTTC
-,TRBV2,TRBJ2-7,TRBD2,CASSEGLAGIYEQYF,TGTGCCAGCAGCGAAGGACTAGCGGGGATCTACGAGCAGTACTTC
once,TRBV27,TRBJ2-1,-,CASSIRAVSSYNEQFF,TGTGCCAGCAGTATTCGAGCGGTTAGCTCCTACAATGAGCAGTTCTTC
-,TRBV27,TRBJ2-5,TRBD2,CASSPLLAGAGETQYF,TGTGCCAGCAGTCCCCTCCTAGCGGGAGCTGGGGAGACCCAGTACTTC
-,TRBV19,TRBJ2-1,TRBD2,CASSIVSTSGMTYNEQFF,TGTGCCAGTAGTATAGTCTCGACTAGCGGGATGACCTACAATGAGCAGTTCTTC
-,TRBV19,TRBJ2-1,-,CASSGISGWAYNEQFF,TGTGCCAGTAGCGGGATTTCTGGATGGGCTTACAATGAGCAGTTCTTC
-,TRBV30,TRBJ2-7,TRBD1,CAWSGDRGPEQYF,TGTGCCTGGAGTGGTGACAGGGGGCCCGAGCAGTACTTC
-,TRBV28,TRBJ2-1,TRBD2,CASSLLSGGYNEQFF,TGTGCCAGCAGTTTACTCTCGGGAGGATACAATGAGCAGTTCTTC
once,TRBV25-1,TRBJ2-5,TRBD2,CASSGGETQYF,TGTGCCAGCAGCGGGGGGGAGACCCAGTACTTC
-,TRBV9,TRBJ2-3,TRBD2,CASSPQVAGSGDTQYF,TGTGCCAGCAGCCCACAGGTAGCGGGATCGGGAGATACGCAGTATTTT
once,TRBV21-1,TRBJ1-1,-,CASSKEGGAWKNTEAFF,TGTGCCAGCAGCAAAGAAGGGGGCGCGTGGAAGAACACTGAAGCTTTCTTT
-,TRBV27,TRBJ2-7,-,CASSMQYTYEQYF,TGTGCCAGCAGTATGCAATACACCTACGAGCAGTACTTC
-,TRBV6-1,TRBJ2-7,-,CASKFTHLAYEQYF,TGTGCCAGCAAATTTACACACCTCGCCTACGAGCAGTACTTC